The 18 T cell receptor beta chains below were found in one sample sequenced in a study of T cell repertoires in cytomegalovirus infection. Each CDR3 protein gets one entry after TCRdb re-called the reads with MiXCR. The table lists more than 150,000 distinct CDR3 sequences, roughly a quarter of them singletons. The sample consisted of PBMCs. The receptors derive from a human donor in good health (CMV status not recorded). Some clones in this sample may be carry-over from other donors' samples.

The gene calls are TRBV7-2 and TRBJ2-1; D ambiguous. Germline CDR1 is SGHTA and CDR2 is FQGNSA. This CDR3 has 15 residues. The V gene lost 0 bases and the J gene lost 0 bases, with 6 bases spanning the gap. The CDR3 spells CASSLAQHSYNEQFF. CDR3 in DNA: TGTGCCAGCAGCTTAGCACAGCACTCCTACAATGAGCAGTTCTTC.

The chain carries TRBV12-5 and TRBJ2-3, with 7 bases lining up with TRBD2. The germline V gene encodes CDR1 LGHNT and CDR2 FRNRAP. Losses at the gene ends were 5 bases for V and 2 bases for J; bases not matched to a gene: 7. The CDR3 totals 15 residues. CDR3 sequence (DNA): TGTGCTAGTGGTCTCTCTAGCGGATTCACAGATACGCAGTATTTT. It is translated as CASGLSSGFTDTQYF.

The chain joins TRBV25-1 to TRBJ2-3; D gene unclear. V was shortened by 3 bases and J by 4 bases, with 5 bases between the two germline ends. The CDR3 has 12 amino acids. CDR1 is MGHDK and CDR2 is SYGVNS in the germline V gene. CDR3 DNA: TGTGCCAGCAGTGACCTGGCAGATACGCAGTATTTT. It is translated as CASSDLADTQYF. Looking up the rest from reference TRBV25-1 and TRBJ2-3 gives the full variable domain: EADIYQTPRYLVIGTGKKITLECSQTMGHDKMYWYQQDPGMELHLIHYSYGVNSTEKGDLSSESTVSRIRTEHFPLTLESARPSHTSQYLCASSDLADTQYFGPGTRLTVL.

This clonotype was recorded at least ten times. The chain carries TRBV7-9 and TRBJ1-2; a possible D gene is TRBD1 (5 bases). The CDR3 covers 14 residues. In germline, CDR1 is SEHNR, CDR2 FQNEAQ (reference sequence). With 8 bases removed from V and 4 bases from J, the gap between germline ends came to 17 bases. Here the CDR3 DNA reads TGTGCCAGCGGCAGCGGGGGAGGCTCCTATGGCTACACCTTC. It encodes CASGSGGGSYGYTF.

The chain links TRBV19 to TRBJ2-3; D may be TRBD2 (6 bases). This CDR3 spans 15 amino acids. Germline V gene sequence: CDR1 LNHDA, CDR2 SQIVND (reference sequence). V was trimmed by 2 bases and J by 2 bases, leaving 11 bases between them. The CDR3 DNA is TGTGCCAGTAGTATACGTGGAGGGGACACAGATACGCAGTATTTT. Translating gives CASSIRGGDTDTQYF. Using reference TRBV19 and TRBJ2-3 for the parts outside the CDR3, the full variable domain is DGGITQSPKYLFRKEGQNVTLSCEQNLNHDAMYWYRQDPGQGLRLIYYSQIVNDFQKGDIAEGYSVSREKKESFPLTVTSAQKNPTAFYLCASSIRGGDTDTQYFGPGTRLTVL.

This clonotype was found a few times. The chain carries TRBV7-8 and TRBJ2-7; D gene ambiguous. From germline, CDR1 is SGHVS and CDR2 FQNEAQ. This CDR3 is 17 amino acids long. Trimming left V 1 base short and J 0 bases short, with 16 bases between. The CDR3 DNA reads TGTGCCAGCAGCTTAGGAAGGCAAAGCTCGTACTCCTACGAGCAGTACTTC. Amino acids: CASSLGRQSSYSYEQYF.

This clonotype was observed at least ten times. This sequence joins TRBV7-2 and TRBJ2-7; D uncertain. Germline CDR1 SGHTA, CDR2 FQGNSA. The germline V and J ends were trimmed by 1 base and 0 bases, with 7 bases remaining between them. The CDR3 totals 14 residues. CDR3 sequence (DNA): TGTGCCAGCAGCTTAGGAAGCTACTCCTACGAGCAGTACTTC. Its protein product is CASSLGSYSYEQYF.

This clonotype appeared a few times. V gene TRBV20-1 combines with J gene TRBJ2-1; the match to TRBD2 covers 9 bases. The CDR3 is 17 amino acids. Germline values: CDR1 DFQATT, CDR2 SNEGSKA (reference sequence). Trimming at V came to 0 bases and at J to 7 bases, leaving 13 bases not matched to a gene. The CDR3 DNA reads as TGCAGTGCTAGAGATCGATACTTCTCTAGCGGGAAAAATGAGCAGTTCTTC. Its protein is CSARDRYFSSGKNEQFF.

V gene TRBV9 combines with J gene TRBJ2-1, with D uncertain. Trimming cost V 0 bases and J 4 bases, with 11 bases left between them. CDR3 length: 15 amino acids. From germline, CDR1 is SGDLS and CDR2 YYNGEE. The DNA of the CDR3 is TGTGCCAGCAGCGTAGCCCTCGGGTCTTACAATGAGCAGTTCTTC. It yields the protein CASSVALGSYNEQFF.

This chain connects TRBV7-2 to TRBJ1-1; tentative D call: TRBD1 (5 bases). CDR1 and CDR2 (germline): SGHTA, FQGNSA. The CDR3 sequence is 17 residues long. Trimming pared 6 bases from V and 0 bases from J, leaving 20 bases between. The CDR3 nucleotides are TGTGCCAGCAGATTACTCCCCGGGGACTTCATGAACACTGAAGCTTTCTTT. This gives the protein CASRLLPGDFMNTEAFF.

This clonotype was observed a handful of times. The chain employs TRBV6-5 and TRBJ1-1, with 7 bases fitting TRBD1. The CDR3 sequence is 15 residues long. Germline assignment: CDR1 MNHEY and CDR2 SVGAGI. After removal of 5 bases from V and 1 base from J, the junction contained 7 bases not matched to a gene. CDR3 sequence: CASSPGGARNTEAFF. For the CDR3, the DNA is TGTGCCAGCAGTCCAGGGGGAGCAAGGAACACTGAAGCTTTCTTT.

This clonotype was recorded once. A read error is possible here, since a much larger clone lies one base away. Because it lacks the conserved phenylalanine or tryptophan at the end, this CDR3 is likely a read error. The chain is built from TRBV7-9 and TRBJ2-3; D may correspond to TRBD1 or TRBD2 (5 bases each). This CDR3 has 14 residues. V was cut by 8 bases and J by 2 bases, with 14 bases left in between. CDR1 SEHNR and CDR2 FQNEAQ come from the germline V gene (reference sequence). Written as DNA, the CDR3 is TGTGCCAGCGACGGGACCAAAGACACAGATACGCAGTATCTT. It codes for CASDGTKDTDTQYL.

The rearrangement links TRBV15 to TRBJ2-1, with D perhaps matching TRBD2 (6 bases). CDR1 is LNHNV, CDR2 YYDKDF, per germline (reference sequence). The CDR3 totals 17 residues. Trimming pared 0 bases from V and 2 bases from J, leaving 14 bases between. CDR3 DNA sequence: TGTGCCACCAGCAGAGATCTCGGGGGTCTAACCTACAATGAGCAGTTCTTC. This gives the protein CATSRDLGGLTYNEQFF.

The chain recombines TRBV28 with TRBJ2-7; weak D call: TRBD1 (6 bases). The CDR3 extends over 13 amino acids. Germline CDR1 reads MDHEN; CDR2 reads SYDVKM. V was pared by 7 bases and J by 6 bases, with 16 bases between. CDR3 DNA: TGTGCCAGCACACCGACAGGCTCCGGCGAGCAGTACTTC. This sequence encodes CASTPTGSGEQYF.

This chain joins TRBV12-3 or TRBV12-4 and TRBJ1-2; no reliable D call. V lost 1 base and J lost 8, with 11 bases in between. This CDR3 has 13 amino acids. In DNA form, the CDR3 reads TGTGCCAGCAGTTTAGGGACGGCGGGGGGCTACACCTTC. This encodes CASSLGTAGGYTF.

Written as DNA, the CDR3 is TGTGCCAGCAGCATAGAACTTCCCGGTGACAGGGACCTGAACACTGAAGCTTTCTTT. Protein sequence: CASSIELPGDRDLNTEAFF. V usage is TRBV28 and J usage is TRBJ1-1, with 7 bases aligning to TRBD1. Germline V gene lookup returns CDR1 MDHEN and CDR2 SYDVKM. This CDR3 comprises 19 residues. V shed 6 bases, J shed 0 bases, and the junction held 19 bases outside the gene matches.

V gene TRBV7-6 combines with J gene TRBJ2-1; no firm D call. V lost 5 bases, J lost 0 bases, and 11 bases lay in between. Germline CDR1 and CDR2: SGHVS and FNYEAQ. This CDR3 region has 15 residues. In DNA, the CDR3 is TGTGCCAGCAGCCCTAGTTGGAGCTCCTACAATGAGCAGTTCTTC. It codes for CASSPSWSSYNEQFF. The variable domain in full, completed from reference TRBV7-6 and TRBJ2-1, reads GAGVSQSPRYKVTKRGQDVALRCDPISGHVSLYWYRQALGQGPEFLTYFNYEAQQDKSGLPNDRFSAERPEGSISTLTIQRTEQRDSAMYRCASSPSWSSYNEQFFGPGTRLTVL.

Written as DNA, the CDR3 is TGTGCCACCAGTGATACGGACAGGAACGAGCAGTACTTC. This encodes CATSDTDRNEQYF. The J gene is TRBJ2-7, the V gene TRBV24-1, with 7 bases matching TRBD1. V dropped 3 bases and J dropped 5; count of bases not matched to a gene: 3. This CDR3 is built from 13 residues. CDR1 and CDR2 from the germline V gene are KGHDR and SFDVKD.